This entry is about one TCR beta chain. Its antigen is still unknown. This entry belongs to a study of OX40 agonist ivuxolimab in advanced cancers. Study-level results: In CD8+ T cells, expanded clones were on average more numerous than in CD4+.

The method was immunoSEQ multiplex PCR; TCRdb's version includes in-frame clones alone and lacks a portion of them. The table lists 15,000 or so clones, roughly nine tenths of them singletons. CDR1 is MGHDK and CDR2 is SYGVNS in the germline V gene. Trimming took 4 bases from V and 4 from J, leaving 10 bases between them. The CDR3 totals 13 residues. V usage is TRBV25-1 and J usage is TRBJ1-1; D is undetermined. The sequencing here drew on CD4+ or CD8+ T cells sorted from blood, taken in a trial of the OX40 agonist ivuxolimab. This TCR was sampled from an adult with an advanced solid tumor such as melanoma, head and neck, liver or kidney cancer. CDR3 residues: CASSVSLGTEAFF. CDR3 in DNA: TGTGCCAGCAGTGTTAGCTTGGGCACTGAAGCTTTCTTT.